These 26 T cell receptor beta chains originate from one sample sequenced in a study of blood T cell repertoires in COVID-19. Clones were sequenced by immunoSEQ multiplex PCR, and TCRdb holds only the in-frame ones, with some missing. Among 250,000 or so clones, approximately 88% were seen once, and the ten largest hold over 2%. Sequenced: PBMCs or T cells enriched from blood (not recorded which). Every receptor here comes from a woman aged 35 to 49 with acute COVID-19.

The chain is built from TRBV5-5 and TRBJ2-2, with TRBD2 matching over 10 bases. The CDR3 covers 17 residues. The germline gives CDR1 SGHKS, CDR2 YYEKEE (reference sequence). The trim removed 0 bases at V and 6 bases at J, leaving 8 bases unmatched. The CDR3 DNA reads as TGTGCCAGCAGCTTGGCCGGAGCGGGGGGGCCTGCCGGGGAGCTGTTTTTT. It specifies CASSLAGAGGPAGELFF.

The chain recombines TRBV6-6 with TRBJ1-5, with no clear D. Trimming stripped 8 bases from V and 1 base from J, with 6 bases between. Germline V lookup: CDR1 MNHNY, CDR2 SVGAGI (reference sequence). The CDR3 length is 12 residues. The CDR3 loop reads CASEGSNQPQHF. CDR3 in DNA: TGTGCCAGCGAGGGAAGCAATCAGCCCCAGCATTTT.

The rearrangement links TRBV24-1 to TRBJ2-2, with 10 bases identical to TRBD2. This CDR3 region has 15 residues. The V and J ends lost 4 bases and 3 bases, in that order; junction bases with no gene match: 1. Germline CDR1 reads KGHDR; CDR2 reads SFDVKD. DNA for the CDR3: TGTGCCACCAGTGAGCTAGCGGGAGACACCGGGGAGCTGTTTTTT. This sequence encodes CATSELAGDTGELFF.

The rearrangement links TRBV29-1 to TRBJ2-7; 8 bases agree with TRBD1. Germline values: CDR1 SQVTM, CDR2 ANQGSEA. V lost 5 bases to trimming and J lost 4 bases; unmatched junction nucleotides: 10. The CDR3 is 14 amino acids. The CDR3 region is CSVIPDRVRYEQYF. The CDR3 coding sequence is TGCAGCGTTATCCCGGACAGGGTCAGGTACGAGCAGTACTTC.

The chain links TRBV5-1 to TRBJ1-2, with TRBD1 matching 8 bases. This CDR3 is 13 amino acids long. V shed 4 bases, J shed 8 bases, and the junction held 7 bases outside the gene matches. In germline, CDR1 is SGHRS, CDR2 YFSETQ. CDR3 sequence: CASSPDRARGYTF. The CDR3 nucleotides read TGCGCCAGCAGCCCGGACAGGGCGAGGGGCTACACCTTC.

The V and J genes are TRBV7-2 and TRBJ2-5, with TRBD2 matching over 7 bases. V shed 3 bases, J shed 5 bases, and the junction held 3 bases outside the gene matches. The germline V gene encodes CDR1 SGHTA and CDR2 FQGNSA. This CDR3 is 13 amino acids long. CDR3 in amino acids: CASSFGTIETQYF. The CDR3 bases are TGTGCCAGCAGCTTCGGGACTATCGAGACCCAGTACTTC. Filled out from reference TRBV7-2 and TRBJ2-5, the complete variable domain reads GAGVSQSPSNKVTEKGKDVELRCDPISGHTALYWYRQSLGQGLEFLIYFQGNSAPDKSGLPSDRFSAERTGGSVSTLTIQRTQQEDSAVYLCASSFGTIETQYFGPGTRLLVL.

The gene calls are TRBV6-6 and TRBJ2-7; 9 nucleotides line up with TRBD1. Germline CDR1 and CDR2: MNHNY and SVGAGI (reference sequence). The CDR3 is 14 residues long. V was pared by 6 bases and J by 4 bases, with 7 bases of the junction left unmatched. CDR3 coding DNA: TGTGCCAGCAGCAAGATCGGGACAGGGTACGAGCAGTACGTC. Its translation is CASSKIGTGYEQYV.

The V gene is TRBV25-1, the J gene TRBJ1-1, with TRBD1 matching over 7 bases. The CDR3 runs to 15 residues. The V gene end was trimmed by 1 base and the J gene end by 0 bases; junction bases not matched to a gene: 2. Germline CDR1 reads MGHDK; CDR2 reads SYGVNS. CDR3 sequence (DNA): TGTGCCAGCAGTGAATCGACAGGGTTGAACACTGAAGCTTTCTTT. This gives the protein CASSESTGLNTEAFF.

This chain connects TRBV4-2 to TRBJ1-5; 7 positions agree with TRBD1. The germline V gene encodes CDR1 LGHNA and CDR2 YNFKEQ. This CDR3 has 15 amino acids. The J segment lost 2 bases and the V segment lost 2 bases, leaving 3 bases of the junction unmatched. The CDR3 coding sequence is TGTGCCAGCAGCCAATACAGGGGAGGCAATCAGCCCCAGCATTTT. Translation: CASSQYRGGNQPQHF.

The CDR3: CASRVGRGLSDTQYF. The CDR3 DNA reads as TGTGCCAGCAGGGTTGGGAGGGGCCTCTCAGATACGCAGTATTTT. The chain employs TRBV5-4 and TRBJ2-3, with TRBD2 identical over 7 bases. The germline V gene has CDR1 SGHNT and CDR2 YYREEE (reference sequence). CDR3 length: 15 residues. After removal of 5 bases from V and 4 bases from J, the junction contained 10 bases not matched to a gene.

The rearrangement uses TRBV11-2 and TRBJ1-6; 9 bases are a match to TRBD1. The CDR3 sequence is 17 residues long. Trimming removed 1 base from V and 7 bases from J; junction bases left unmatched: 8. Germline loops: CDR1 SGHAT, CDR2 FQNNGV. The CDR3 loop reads CASSLVPGGQGNSPLHF. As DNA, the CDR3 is TGTGCCAGCAGCTTAGTCCCGGGGGGACAGGGCAATTCACCCCTCCACTTT.

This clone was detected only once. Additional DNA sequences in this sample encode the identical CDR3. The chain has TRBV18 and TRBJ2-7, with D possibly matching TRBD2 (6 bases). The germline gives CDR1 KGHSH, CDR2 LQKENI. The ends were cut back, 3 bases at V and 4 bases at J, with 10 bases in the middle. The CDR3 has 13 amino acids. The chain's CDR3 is CASSPSGGYEQYV. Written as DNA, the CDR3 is TGTGCCAGCTCACCCTCCGGGGGATACGAGCAGTACGTC.

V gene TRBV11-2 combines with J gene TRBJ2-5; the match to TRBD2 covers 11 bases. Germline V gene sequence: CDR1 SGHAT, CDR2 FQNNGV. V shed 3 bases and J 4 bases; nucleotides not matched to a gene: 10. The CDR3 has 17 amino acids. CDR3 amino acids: CASSFIAGGLSGETQYF. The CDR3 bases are TGTGCCAGCAGCTTCATAGCGGGGGGGCTCTCTGGAGAGACCCAGTACTTC.

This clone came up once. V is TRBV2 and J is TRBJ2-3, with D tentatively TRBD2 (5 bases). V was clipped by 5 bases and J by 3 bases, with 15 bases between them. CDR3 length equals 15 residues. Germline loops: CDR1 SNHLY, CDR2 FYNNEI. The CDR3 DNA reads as TGTGCCAGCAGTAGCGCGGTGGAGGCTACAGATACGCAGTATTTT. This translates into CASSSAVEATDTQYF. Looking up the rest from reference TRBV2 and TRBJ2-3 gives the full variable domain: EPEVTQTPSHQVTQMGQEVILRCVPISNHLYFYWYRQILGQKVEFLVSFYNNEISEKSEIFDDQFSVERPDGSNFTLKIRSTKLEDSAMYFCASSSAVEATDTQYFGPGTRLTVL.

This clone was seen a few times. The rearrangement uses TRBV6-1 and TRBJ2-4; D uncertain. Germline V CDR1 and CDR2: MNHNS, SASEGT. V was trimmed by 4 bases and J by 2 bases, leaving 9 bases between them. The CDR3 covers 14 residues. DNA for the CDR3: TGTGCCAGCAGTGGCTCGAGGACCAAAAACATTCAGTACTTC. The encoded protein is CASSGSRTKNIQYF.

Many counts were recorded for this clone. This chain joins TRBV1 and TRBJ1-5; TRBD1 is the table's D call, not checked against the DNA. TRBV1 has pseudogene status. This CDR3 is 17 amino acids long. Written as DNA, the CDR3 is TGCACCAGCAGCCAAGATTCGGTTGCACAGCGCAATCAGCCCCAGCATTTT. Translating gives CTSSQDSVAQRNQPQHF.

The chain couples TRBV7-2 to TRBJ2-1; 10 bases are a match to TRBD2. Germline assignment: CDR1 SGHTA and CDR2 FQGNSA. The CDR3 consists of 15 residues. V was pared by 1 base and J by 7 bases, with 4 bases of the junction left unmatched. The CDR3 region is CASSLDLAGANEQFF. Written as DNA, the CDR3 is TGTGCCAGCAGCTTAGATCTAGCGGGAGCAAATGAGCAGTTCTTC. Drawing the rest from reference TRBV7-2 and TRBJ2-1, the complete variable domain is GAGVSQSPSNKVTEKGKDVELRCDPISGHTALYWYRQSLGQGLEFLIYFQGNSAPDKSGLPSDRFSAERTGGSVSTLTIQRTQQEDSAVYLCASSLDLAGANEQFFGPGTRLTVL.

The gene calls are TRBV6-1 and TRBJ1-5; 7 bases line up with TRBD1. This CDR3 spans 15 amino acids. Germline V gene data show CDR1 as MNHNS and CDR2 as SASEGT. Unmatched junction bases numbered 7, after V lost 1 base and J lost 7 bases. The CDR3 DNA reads TGTGCCAGCAGTGAAGGAATAGGGGGCACCCAGCCCCAGCATTTT. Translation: CASSEGIGGTQPQHF.

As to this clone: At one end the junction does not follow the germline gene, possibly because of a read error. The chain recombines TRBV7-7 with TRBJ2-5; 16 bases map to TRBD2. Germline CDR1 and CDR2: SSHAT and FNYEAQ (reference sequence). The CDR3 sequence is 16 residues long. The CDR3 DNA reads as TGTGCTAGCAGCTCGGGACTAGCGGGAGGGGGTGAGACCCAGTACTTC. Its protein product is CASSSGLAGGGETQYF.

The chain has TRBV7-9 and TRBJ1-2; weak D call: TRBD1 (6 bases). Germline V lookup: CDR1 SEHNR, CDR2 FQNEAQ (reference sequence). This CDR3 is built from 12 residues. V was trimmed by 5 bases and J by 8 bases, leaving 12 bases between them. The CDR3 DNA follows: TGTGCCAGCAGCCCAGGGGTTCAGGGCTACACCTTC. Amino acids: CASSPGVQGYTF.

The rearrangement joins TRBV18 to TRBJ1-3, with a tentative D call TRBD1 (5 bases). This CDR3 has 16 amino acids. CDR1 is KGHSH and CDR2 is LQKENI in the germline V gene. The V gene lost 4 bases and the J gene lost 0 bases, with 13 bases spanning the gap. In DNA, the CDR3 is TGTGCCAGCTCACAGGGACTGTTGAGCTCTGGAAACACCATATATTTT. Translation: CASSQGLLSSGNTIYF.

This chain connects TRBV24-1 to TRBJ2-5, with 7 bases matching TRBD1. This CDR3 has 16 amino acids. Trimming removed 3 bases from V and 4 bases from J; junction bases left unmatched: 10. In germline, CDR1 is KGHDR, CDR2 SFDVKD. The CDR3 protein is CATSDENRGGTETQYF. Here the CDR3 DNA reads TGTGCCACCAGTGATGAGAACAGGGGCGGTACAGAGACCCAGTACTTC.

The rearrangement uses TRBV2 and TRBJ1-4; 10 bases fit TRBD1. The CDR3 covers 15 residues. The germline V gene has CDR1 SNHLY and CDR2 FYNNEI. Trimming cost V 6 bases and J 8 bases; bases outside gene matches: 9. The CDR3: CASSQRQGAKEKLFF. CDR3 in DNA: TGTGCCAGCAGCCAACGACAGGGGGCAAAAGAAAAACTGTTTTTT.

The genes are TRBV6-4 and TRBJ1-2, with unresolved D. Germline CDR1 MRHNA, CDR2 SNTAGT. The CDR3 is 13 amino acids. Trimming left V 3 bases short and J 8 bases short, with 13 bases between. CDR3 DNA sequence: TGTGCCAGCAGTGAGAACCGAGGCCTAGGCTACACCTTC. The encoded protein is CASSENRGLGYTF.

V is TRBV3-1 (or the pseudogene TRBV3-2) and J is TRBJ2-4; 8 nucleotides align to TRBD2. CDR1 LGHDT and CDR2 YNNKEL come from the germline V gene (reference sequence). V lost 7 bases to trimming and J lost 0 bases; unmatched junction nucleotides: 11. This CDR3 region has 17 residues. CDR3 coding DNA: TGTGCCAGCACGCCCCATACTAGCGGAATAGCCAAAAACATTCAGTACTTC. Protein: CASTPHTSGIAKNIQYF.

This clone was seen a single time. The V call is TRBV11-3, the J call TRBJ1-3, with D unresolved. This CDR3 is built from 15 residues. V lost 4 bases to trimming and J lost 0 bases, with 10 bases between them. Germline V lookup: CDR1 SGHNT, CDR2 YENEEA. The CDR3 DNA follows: TGTGCCAGCAGCTCACGATTGAGCTCTGGAAACACCATATATTTT. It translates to CASSSRLSSGNTIYF.